These 24 T cell receptor delta chains originate from one sample sequenced in a study of γδ T cells in repeated Plasmodium falciparum infection. TCRdb redid clone calling on the multiplex PCR reads using CATT. The table lists approximately 90,000 delta-chain clones, 0.75% to 1% of them singletons, with approximately 9.6% in the top ten. Gammadelta T cells were flow-sorted from PBMC into Vgamma9/Vdelta2+ and Vdelta2-negative populations for bulk analysis. Sequencing was performed on gamma-delta T cells from blood. All receptors come from a pool of human donors (malaria-infected and uninfected, not separated).

This clone showed up just a few times. This likely came from a read error, as a far larger clone is one base away. Other DNA sequences from this sample encode an identical CDR3 as well. The chain links TRDV1 to TRDJ1; either TRDD2 or TRDD3 may supply D (5 bases each). Since TCRdb gives no J gene, matching the DNA to germline was used here to assign it. The length of the CDR3 is 16 residues. CDR1 and CDR2 from the germline V gene are TSWWSYY and QGS. The CDR3 here is CALGDRITVPTDKLIF. The CDR3 DNA sequence: TGCGCTCTTGGGGACCGGATAACCGTTCCTACCGATAAACTCATCTTT.

Turning to this clone: A far more abundant clone sits one base away, making this likely a read error. Other DNA sequences in the same sample also yield this CDR3. This chain uses TRDV2 with TRDJ1; 9 nucleotides match TRDD3. Matching the DNA to germline supplied the J gene, which TCRdb does not give. CDR3 length equals 19 residues. Per the germline V gene, CDR1 is GEAIGNYY and CDR2 is EKD. The CDR3 DNA is TGTGCCTGTGTCGGATTAGACGGATTACTGGGGGACTACACTGATAAACTCATCTTT. It encodes CACVGLDGLLGDYTDKLIF.

Regarding this clone: A read error is the likely source, as a far larger clone sits one nucleotide away. The sample has other DNA sequences that encode this CDR3 too. The chain joins TRDV2 to TRDJ1; tentatively, D is TRDD3 (7 bases). Here the J gene was assigned by germline matching of the DNA, as TCRdb has none. The CDR3 contains 23 residues. CDR1 is GEAIGNYY, CDR2 EKD, per germline. Here the CDR3 DNA reads TGTGCCTGCGACACCGTAAGGCCTTCCGACGACGGTACTGGGGACCAAAACACCGATAAACTCATCTTT. This sequence encodes CACDTVRPSDDGTGDQNTDKLIF.

This clone was counted between two and nine times. TCRdb lists the protein of a much larger clone for this DNA, which differs at residue 18, so this is likely a read error; the protein given here is translated from the DNA itself. The J gene is TRDJ3, the V gene TRDV1; either TRDD2 or TRDD3 may supply D (5 bases each). TCRdb gives no J gene; it was assigned here by matching the DNA to germline. The CDR3 runs to 27 residues. Germline V lookup: CDR1 TSWWSYY, CDR2 QGS. Between the trimmed V and J ends, which lost 4 bases and 0 bases, there was a span of 40 bases. CDR3 in amino acids: CALGVLTTYRAWRIDGISSWDTRQMFF. For the CDR3, the DNA is TGTGCTCTTGGGGTCCTCACTACCTACCGTGCGTGGCGGATAGACGGAATATCCTCCTGGGACACCCGACAGATGTTTTTC.

Points on this clone: The TCRdb record carries a much larger clone's protein, which differs from this DNA's translation at residue 8; a read error is the likely cause, and the protein listed here is the DNA translation. The chain combines TRDV2 with TRDJ1; 7 bases agree with TRDD3. The J gene, missing from TCRdb, was assigned here through DNA to germline matching. The CDR3 length is 20 residues. Germline CDR1 is GEAIGNYY and CDR2 is EKD. Unmatched junction bases numbered 18, after V lost 0 bases and J lost 0 bases. This CDR3 is CACDTYTAATGDAYTDKLIF. The CDR3 DNA reads as TGTGCCTGTGACACCTACACTGCGGCTACTGGGGACGCGTACACCGATAAACTCATCTTT.

As concerns this clone: It differs at one base from a far larger clone, so likely a read error. The same CDR3 is also encoded by other DNA sequences in this sample. J is TRDJ1 and V is TRDV3; 9 bases line up with TRDD3. Here the J gene was assigned by germline matching of the DNA, as TCRdb has none. J lost 0 bases, V lost 5 bases, and 34 bases had no gene match. The CDR3 length is 23 residues. Germline V gives CDR1 TVYSNPD, CDR2 GDNSRS (reference sequence). This chain's CDR3 is CAPHFDDSFHKVLGDGYTDKLIF. The DNA of the CDR3 is TGTGCCCCGCATTTCGACGATTCCTTCCATAAGGTACTGGGGGACGGATACACCGATAAACTCATCTTT.

Details on this clone: TCRdb has a much larger clone's protein, which differs at residue 7 from the translation of this DNA, likely because of a read error; what is shown is the protein translated from the DNA. This chain joins TRDV2 and TRDJ1, with 10 positions matching TRDD3. Looked up from germline, CDR1 is GEAIGNYY and CDR2 is EKD. With 3 bases clipped from V and 3 bases from J, the junction kept 15 bases outside the gene matches. The CDR3 has 18 residues. The DNA for the CDR3 is TGTGCCTGTGACCAACATTATACTGGGGGATTTATGGCCGATAAACTCATCTTT. Its translation is CACDQHYTGGFMADKLIF.

The table lists this clone with many counts. The TCRdb record carries a much larger clone's protein, which differs from this DNA's translation at residue 12; a read error is the likely cause, and the protein listed here is the DNA translation. The chain uses TRDV1 and TRDJ1; 7 nucleotides match TRDD2. Germline values: CDR1 TSWWSYY, CDR2 QGS. The CDR3 loop spans 22 amino acids. Losses at the gene ends were 3 bases for V and 0 bases for J; bases not matched to a gene: 25. CDR3 sequence (DNA): TGTGCTCTTGGGGATAATCGCTCCCTCTTCCTAGGACTTGGTTCCTACACCGATAAACTCATCTTT. It encodes CALGDNRSLFLGLGSYTDKLIF.

This clone has only a few counts. This is likely an artifact of a read error, given a far larger clone one base away. The sample contains more than one DNA sequence encoding this CDR3. CDR3 sequence: CALGERLPTQLGDTGTDKLIF. The CDR3 coding sequence is TGTGCCCTTGGGGAACGCCTTCCTACGCAGTTGGGGGATACTGGCACCGATAAACTCATCTTT. This chain uses TRDV1 with TRDJ1; possibly TRDD3 for D (10 bases). CDR1 and CDR2 from the germline V gene are TSWWSYY and QGS. The CDR3 spans 21 residues.

The table lists this clone with many counts. The chain has TRDV2 and TRDJ1, with TRDD3 matching over 8 bases. This CDR3 spans 15 amino acids. V lost 3 bases to trimming and J lost 2 bases; unmatched junction nucleotides: 7. CDR1 and CDR2 from the germline V gene are GEAIGNYY and EKD. The CDR3 DNA sequence: TGTGCCTGTGACCCGGTGGTGGGGGATACCGATAAACTCATCTTT. It translates to CACDPVVGDTDKLIF.

This clone was counted a few times. TCRdb attributes to this sequence the protein of a much larger clone, which differs from the DNA translation at residue 20; a read error is likely, and the protein displayed is translated from the DNA. The V gene reported is TRDV1; the J gene is uncalled; TRDD3, as called in the table, went unchecked against the DNA. Germline-derived CDR1 and CDR2 are TSWWSYY and QGS. The CDR3 covers 22 residues. This CDR3 reads CALAAPFLRQPVLGDTTDKPIF. CDR3 coding DNA: TGTGCTCTTGCCGCCCCTTTCCTACGTCAGCCCGTACTGGGGGATACGACCGATAAACCCATCTTT.

This clone rates as medium-sized. Other DNA sequences of this sample code for an identical CDR3. V and J are TRDV1 and TRDJ1; D is unresolved. The CDR3 has 20 amino acids. Germline V gene sequence: CDR1 TSWWSYY, CDR2 QGS. V was pared by 3 bases and J by 0 bases, with 26 bases between. CDR3 in DNA: TGTGCTCTTGGGGAGGTCGGGAGACGGACCCCGGGAAGGTACACCGATAAACTCATCTTT. The encoded protein is CALGEVGRRTPGRYTDKLIF.

Of note for this clone: The protein recorded in TCRdb matches a much larger clone and deviates from this DNA's translation at residue 11, suggesting a read error; the protein here is obtained by translating the DNA. The V call is TRDV1, the J call TRDJ1; D remains unclear. This CDR3 is 15 amino acids long. Germline CDR1 and CDR2: TSWWSYY and QGS. In DNA form, the CDR3 reads TGTGCTCTTGGGCTTAGCCCCACCGCCACCGACAAACTCATCTTT. This translates into CALGLSPTATDKLIF.

Note on this clone: A far larger clone is just one base off, so this is likely a read error. Other DNA sequences from this sample encode an identical CDR3 as well. The chain joins TRDV1 to TRDJ1; TRDD3 agrees at 8 bases. TCRdb lists no J gene, so it was determined here by aligning the DNA to germline. V gave up 1 base and J gave up 1 base; unmatched junction bases: 14. CDR1 is TSWWSYY and CDR2 is QGS in the germline V gene. The CDR3 contains 19 residues. CDR3 loop: CALGEPCLRTGGLTDKLIF. The CDR3 nucleotides read TGTGCTCTTGGGGAACCATGCCTACGAACTGGGGGCCTCACCGATAAACTCATCTTT.

This clone was detected only a few times. A far larger clone is only one base removed, so a read error is likely. The J gene is TRDJ1, the V gene TRDV2; no definite D call. TCRdb does not report a J gene; here it was assigned by matching the DNA to germline references. The CDR3 extends over 15 amino acids. Germline loops: CDR1 GEAIGNYY, CDR2 EKD. Trimming left V 3 bases short and J 1 base short, with 14 bases between. The CDR3 nucleotides read TGTGCCTGTGACCCTATCACGGCTGCCACCGATAAACTCATCTTT. Its translation is CACDPITAATDKLIF.

A remark on this clone: TCRdb's protein, taken from a much larger clone, differs from this DNA's translation at residue 13, likely owing to a read error; the protein displayed comes from the DNA. The chain carries TRDV1 and TRDJ1; no reliable D call. Since TCRdb gives no J gene, matching the DNA to germline was used here to assign it. The CDR3 runs to 21 residues. Trimming took off 5 bases at V and 0 bases at J, with 31 bases between the two ends. CDR1 is TSWWSYY and CDR2 is QGS in the germline V gene. CDR3 coding DNA: TGTGCTCTTGGGAACCTTAGGGCCTCGGGACGAAACGCCCCTTACACCGATAAACTCATCTTT. This translates into CALGNLRASGRNAPYTDKLIF.

This clone was detected ten times or more. With a far larger clone one base away, a read error is the likely cause. Within the sample, other DNA sequences also encode this same CDR3. The chain links TRAV38-2/DV8 to TRDJ1; weak D call: TRDD3 (9 bases). Germline-derived CDR1 and CDR2 are TSESDYY and QEAYKQQN. The CDR3 covers 23 residues. V lost 2 bases and J lost 5, with 40 bases in between. The CDR3 DNA reads TGTGCTTATAGGAGTAAGATTTCCTTCCTAGACCCTACTGGGGGACACGGGACTGATAAACTCATCTTT. Translated, it gives CAYRSKISFLDPTGGHGTDKLIF.

This clone was counted a few times. TCRdb's entry gives the protein of a much larger clone, which mismatches this DNA's translation at residue 16, likely from a read error; the protein reported here is translated from the DNA. The V and J genes are TRDV1 and TRDJ1, with TRDD3 matching over 11 bases. The J gene is not listed in TCRdb, so it was assigned here from a DNA match to germline. From germline, CDR1 is TSWWSYY and CDR2 QGS. The CDR3 loop spans 20 amino acids. CDR3 DNA: TGTGCTCTTGGGGGCCCCGATTTTAGTCTACTGGGGGATAAGACCGGTAAACTCATCTTT. This codes for CALGGPDFSLLGDKTGKLIF.

Points on this clone: TCRdb has a much larger clone's protein, which differs at residue 4 from the translation of this DNA, likely because of a read error; what is shown is the protein translated from the DNA. The chain is built from TRDV3 and TRDJ1; D uncertain. TCRdb records no J gene; here it was assigned by comparing the DNA to germline. V was cut by 2 bases and J by 0 bases, with 10 bases left in between. The CDR3 covers 13 residues. Per germline, CDR1 TVYSNPD and CDR2 GDNSRS (reference sequence). CDR3 protein: CAFQRDYTDKLIF. As DNA, the CDR3 is TGTGCCTTTCAGCGCGACTACACCGATAAACTCATCTTT.

This clone occurred a few times. Being one base from a much bigger clone, this may be a read error. V gene TRDV1 combines with J gene TRDJ1; the D gene could be TRDD2 or TRDD3 (5 bases each). TCRdb records no J gene; here it was assigned by comparing the DNA to germline. Germline V lookup: CDR1 TSWWSYY, CDR2 QGS. The CDR3 is made up of 20 amino acids. CDR3 DNA: TGCGCTCTTGGGGAACTTCCCACGTTCTTGAGTACTCCCTTCGCCGATAAACTCATCTTT. It encodes CALGELPTFLSTPFADKLIF.

This clone was seen more than once but under ten times. A far more abundant clone sits one base away, making this likely a read error. The sample holds other DNA sequences that translate to the same CDR3. V gene assignment gives TRDV1, but the J gene was left uncalled; TRDD3, the table's D call, lacks a check against the DNA. Germline V gene data show CDR1 as TSWWSYY and CDR2 as QGS. The CDR3 contains 22 residues. The CDR3 sequence: CALGERRGTGGFYLLYTDKLIF. In nucleotides, the CDR3 is TGTGCTCTTGGGGAACGGCGTGGTACTGGGGGATTCTACCTTCTTTACACCGATAAGCTCATCTTT.

This clone was counted a few times. A far larger clone is just one base off, so this is likely a read error. Other DNA sequences within the sample encode an identical CDR3. The J segment was not called; the V segment is TRDV1; TRDD3 is the table's D call, not checked against the DNA. The CDR3 has 22 amino acids. Germline assignment: CDR1 TSWWSYY and CDR2 QGS. The CDR3 DNA reads TGTGCTCTTGGGGGGTTTCCTACTTACTGGGGGATATTGCCTCAGTACACCGATAAGCTCATCTTT. It encodes CALGGFPTYWGILPQYTDKLIF.

This clone showed up just a few times. For this DNA, TCRdb reports the protein of a much larger clone, which diverges at residue 16, most likely from a read error; the protein presented here is translated directly from the DNA. The V gene is TRDV2; the J gene was not called; the table's TRDD3 call for D was not verified on the DNA. CDR1 is GEAIGNYY and CDR2 is EKD in the germline V gene. The CDR3 has 18 amino acids. CDR3 nucleotide sequence: TGTGCAGACAAGGCTTCCTACGTACCTGGGGACGTTACCGATAAACACATCTTT. Amino acid sequence: CADKASYVPGDVTDKHIF.

The sample holds many counts of this clone. The rearrangement uses TRDV1 and TRDJ1; tentatively, D is TRDD2 or TRDD3 (5 bases each). The CDR3 consists of 20 residues. Germline CDR1 is TSWWSYY and CDR2 is QGS. Trimming stripped 5 bases from V and 0 bases from J, with 28 bases between. The CDR3 sequence is CALGLPKDLPGEPYTDKLIF. CDR3 nucleotides: TGTGCTCTTGGGCTCCCAAAGGACCTACCAGGGGAGCCGTACACCGATAAACTCATCTTT.